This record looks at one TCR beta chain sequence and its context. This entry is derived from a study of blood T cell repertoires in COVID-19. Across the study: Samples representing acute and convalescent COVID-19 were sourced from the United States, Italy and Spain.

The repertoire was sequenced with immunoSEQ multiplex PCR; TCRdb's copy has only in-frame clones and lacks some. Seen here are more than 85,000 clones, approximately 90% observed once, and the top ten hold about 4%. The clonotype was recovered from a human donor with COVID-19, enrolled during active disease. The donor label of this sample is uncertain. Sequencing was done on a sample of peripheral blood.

The CDR3 bases are TGTGCCACCAGTGATGCACTAGCGGGGGAAGAGACCCAGTACTTC. Amino acid sequence: CATSDALAGEETQYF. The chain employs TRBV24-1 and TRBJ2-5; 11 bases agree with TRBD2. The CDR3 length is 15 residues. Unmatched junction bases numbered 2, after V lost 3 bases and J lost 3 bases. Germline V gives CDR1 KGHDR, CDR2 SFDVKD.